These 9 T cell receptor beta chains were sequenced from one sample in a study of cytomegalovirus exposure and HLA in healthy donors. The table came from immunoSEQ multiplex PCR; TCRdb's copy has only in-frame clones and leaves some out. The table records 150,000 to 200,000 clones, more than 70% of them present only once. The specimen sequenced was PBMCs. The receptor set was obtained from a woman under 30 in good health and CMV-seronegative.

The chain is built from TRBV4-1 and TRBJ2-1, with D possibly matching TRBD2 (5 bases). CDR3 length equals 13 residues. The ends were cut back, 4 bases at V and 6 bases at J, with 10 bases in the middle. Germline V gene data show CDR1 as MGHRA and CDR2 as YSYEKL. CDR3 residues: CASSRSGPNEQFF. Here the CDR3 DNA reads TGCGCCAGCAGCCGGAGCGGCCCCAATGAGCAGTTCTTC.

CDR3 nucleotide sequence: TGTGCCAGCAGCGACCGGACAGGGAATAGTAGGACCGGGGAGCTGTTTTTT. It is translated as CASSDRTGNSRTGELFF. This chain uses TRBV7-8 with TRBJ2-2; TRBD1 aligns across 8 bases. V was clipped by 5 bases and J by 5 bases; unmatched bases: 13. Germline V CDR1 and CDR2: SGHVS, FQNEAQ. CDR3 size: 17 residues.

The CDR3 DNA reads TGTGCCAGCAGCCAATCACAGGGGTCTCGCTCCTACAATGAGCAGTTCTTC. Translation: CASSQSQGSRSYNEQFF. V is TRBV16 and J is TRBJ2-1; 7 positions match TRBD1. The CDR3 has 17 residues. The V gene's germline CDR1 is KGHSY and CDR2 FQNENV. The J segment lost 0 bases and the V segment lost 0 bases, leaving 5 bases of the junction unmatched.

The rearrangement joins TRBV28 to TRBJ2-1, with TRBD2 identical over 12 bases. CDR3 length equals 17 residues. Trimming removed 5 bases from V and 4 bases from J; junction bases left unmatched: 9. CDR1 and CDR2 (germline): MDHEN, SYDVKM. The CDR3 is CASSLQGLAGRYNEQFF. DNA of the CDR3: TGTGCCAGCAGTCTCCAGGGACTAGCGGGTCGGTACAATGAGCAGTTCTTC.

This rearrangement joins TRBV10-3 to TRBJ1-2, with a possible D match to TRBD1 (5 bases). CDR3 length equals 15 residues. Per germline, CDR1 ENHRY and CDR2 SYGVKD. V was shortened by 0 bases and J by 5 bases, with 13 bases between the two germline ends. CDR3 amino acids: CAISESGDSGYGYTF. The CDR3 region has the DNA TGTGCCATCAGTGAGTCTGGAGACAGTGGATATGGCTACACCTTC.

The rearrangement uses TRBV7-6 and TRBJ2-1; D ambiguous. V lost 5 bases and J lost 10, with 12 bases in between. This CDR3 comprises 12 residues. Looked up from germline, CDR1 is SGHVS and CDR2 is FNYEAQ. The CDR3 here is CASSPGGKEQFF. The CDR3 DNA follows: TGTGCCAGCAGCCCGGGTGGAAAAGAGCAGTTCTTC.

The chain uses TRBV6-5 and TRBJ1-2; D uncertain. Trimming took off 2 bases at V and 9 bases at J, with 10 bases between the two ends. The germline gives CDR1 MNHEY, CDR2 SVGAGI. The CDR3 spans 12 residues. CDR3 bases: TGTGCCAGCAGTTACGAGGGTAGGAGCTACACCTTC. It codes for CASSYEGRSYTF.

This chain connects TRBV6-5 to TRBJ2-1; 7 bases are a match to TRBD1. This CDR3 has 14 residues. CDR1 and CDR2 (germline): MNHEY, SVGAGI. V lost 4 bases to trimming and J lost 5 bases; unmatched junction nucleotides: 5. CDR3 loop: CASSSTGSHNEQFF. The CDR3 DNA reads TGTGCCAGCAGTTCGACAGGGAGCCACAATGAGCAGTTCTTC.

The chain is built from TRBV7-3 and TRBJ2-3; the match to TRBD2 covers 8 bases. After removal of 5 bases from V and 2 bases from J, the junction contained 6 bases not matched to a gene. The germline CDR1 and CDR2 sequences are SGHTA and FQGTGA. The CDR3 loop spans 15 amino acids. The CDR3 DNA reads TGTGCCAGCAGCCTTACTAGCGGCGACACAGATACGCAGTATTTT. It codes for CASSLTSGDTDTQYF.